This T cell receptor beta chain originates from a study of response to subunit inactivated influenza vaccine. This clonotype was detected only a few times. MiXCR, run by TCRdb on the RT-PCR reads, gives a single entry per CDR3 protein. The sample includes 150,000 to 200,000 distinct CDR3 sequences, about 12% seen only once; the top ten take less than 30%. The CDR3 runs 14 residues. Trimming took 3 bases from V and 4 from J; bases not matched to a gene: 1. Germline assignment: CDR1 MNHNS and CDR2 SASEGT. The same data also went into a second study, on T cells expressing NK-cell markers. As that study records: 5'RACE template switching with UMIs produced the TCR beta cDNA. No clear determination of HCMV specificity was made for expanded NKG2C+ T cell clones.

Sequencing used CD8+ T cells sorted from PBMCs, obtained 11 to 12 days after vaccination. The gene calls are TRBV6-1 and TRBJ2-7, with 12 bases matching TRBD2. This TCR was sampled from a man over 45 who received an inactivated influenza vaccine. The CDR3, as DNA: TGTGCCAGCAGTGAGGGGACTAGCGGGTACGAGCAGTACTTC. Translating it yields CASSEGTSGYEQYF.